This entry concerns a single T cell receptor beta chain. The entry originates in a study of shared clonotypes between healthy human individuals. CD45RO negativity and positive selection for CCR7 defined naive CD8 cells, a population that excluded terminally differentiated effector memory CD45RA+ cells. All participating donors were Caucasian adults from Nashville, Tennessee. CDR1 is WNHNN, CDR2 SYGVQD, per germline (reference sequence). The CDR3 has 13 residues. Trimming took off 4 bases at V and 2 bases at J, with 6 bases between the two ends. The data were produced by immunoSEQ multiplex PCR, yet TCRdb's version contains in-frame clones alone and is incomplete. The sample carries some 2 million clones, just under 95% recorded once.

The J gene is TRBJ2-1, the V gene TRBV10-1; D not resolved. Sequencing used naive CD8+ T cells sorted from blood. This clonotype originated in a man younger than 35 in good health. The CDR3 coding sequence is TGCGCCAGCAGTGTTGGAGCCTACAATGAGCAGTTCTTC. Its translation: CASSVGAYNEQFF.